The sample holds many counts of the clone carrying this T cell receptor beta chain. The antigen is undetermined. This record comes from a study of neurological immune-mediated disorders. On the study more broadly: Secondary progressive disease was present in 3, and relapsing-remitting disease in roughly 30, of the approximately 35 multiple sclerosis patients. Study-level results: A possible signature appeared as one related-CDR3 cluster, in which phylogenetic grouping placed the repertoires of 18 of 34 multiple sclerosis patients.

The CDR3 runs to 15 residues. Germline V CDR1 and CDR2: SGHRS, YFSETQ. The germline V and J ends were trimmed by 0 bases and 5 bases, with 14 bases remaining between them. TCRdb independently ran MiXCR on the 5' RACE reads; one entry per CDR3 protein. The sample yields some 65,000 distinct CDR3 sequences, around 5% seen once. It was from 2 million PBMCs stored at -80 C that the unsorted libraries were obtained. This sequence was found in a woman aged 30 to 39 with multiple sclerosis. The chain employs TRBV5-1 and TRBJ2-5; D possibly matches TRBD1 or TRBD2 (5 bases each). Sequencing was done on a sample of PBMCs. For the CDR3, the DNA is TGCGCCAGCAGCTTGGGACGGGGCCGCAGCGAGACCCAGTACTTC. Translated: CASSLGRGRSETQYF.